The 14 T cell receptor beta chains listed next were all sequenced from one sample in a study of shared clonotypes between healthy human individuals. Clones were sequenced by immunoSEQ multiplex PCR, and TCRdb holds only the in-frame ones, with some missing. Of more than 2 million clones listed, around 95% are singletons. The specimen sequenced was naive CD4+ T cells sorted from blood. Subset defined: CD45RA+ positively selected. These TCRs come from a young man in good health.

The CDR3 region has the DNA TGTGCCAGCAGCTTTTCACAGGGAGTATACACCTTC. Translation: CASSFSQGVYTF. The chain employs TRBV11-1 and TRBJ1-2, with D possibly matching TRBD1 (6 bases). Trimming took 3 bases from V and 11 from J, leaving 13 bases between them. Germline lookup yields CDR1 SGHAT and CDR2 FQDESV (reference sequence). The CDR3 is 12 residues long.

The chain's CDR3 is CASSQDRSSGNTIYF. CDR3 nucleotides: TGTGCCAGCAGCCAGGACCGCTCCTCTGGAAACACCATATATTTT. V usage is TRBV11-2 and J usage is TRBJ1-3; D is unclear. Germline CDR1 is SGHAT and CDR2 is FQNNGV. CDR3 length equals 15 residues. V was cut by 5 bases and J by 0 bases, with 11 bases left in between.

This clone was detected only once. This chain links TRBV7-2 with TRBJ2-7, with D tentatively TRBD1 (5 bases). In germline, CDR1 is SGHTA, CDR2 FQGNSA. V was trimmed by 1 base and J by 3 bases, leaving 10 bases between them. The CDR3 contains 14 residues. CDR3 residues: CASSLGPDSYEQYF. The CDR3 coding sequence is TGTGCCAGCAGCTTAGGACCCGACAGCTACGAGCAGTACTTC.

V is TRBV9 and J is TRBJ2-3; 12 bases fit TRBD2. Trimming took 4 bases from V and 0 from J; bases not matched to a gene: 3. Germline loops: CDR1 SGDLS, CDR2 YYNGEE. The CDR3 extends over 16 amino acids. Written as DNA, the CDR3 is TGTGCCAGCAGCTTTACTAGCGGGGGGAGCACAGATACGCAGTATTTT. Protein sequence: CASSFTSGGSTDTQYF.

Remarks on this clone: Other DNA sequences of this sample code for an identical CDR3. V and J are TRBV6-5 and TRBJ2-3; 10 bases align to TRBD2. Per germline, CDR1 MNHEY and CDR2 SVGAGI. CDR3 length equals 15 residues. The J segment lost 4 bases and the V segment lost 3 bases, leaving 4 bases of the junction unmatched. The CDR3 region is CASSYVAGGADTQYF. In DNA, the CDR3 is TGTGCCAGCAGTTATGTAGCGGGGGGAGCAGATACGCAGTATTTT.

The chain is built from TRBV4-3 and TRBJ1-3; no reliable D call. V lost 0 bases and J 0 bases, leaving 9 bases between the germline ends. The germline V gene encodes CDR1 LGHNA and CDR2 YSLEER. The CDR3 length is 16 residues. The DNA of the CDR3 is TGCGCCAGCAGCCAAGATTTTACAGACTCTGGAAACACCATATATTTT. Translated, it gives CASSQDFTDSGNTIYF.

The gene calls are TRBV19 and TRBJ2-1; D uncertain. This CDR3 comprises 13 residues. The germline V gene encodes CDR1 LNHDA and CDR2 SQIVND (reference sequence). V was pared by 2 bases and J by 8 bases, with 10 bases between. The CDR3: CASSIQVWYEQFF. In DNA form, the CDR3 reads TGTGCCAGTAGTATACAGGTTTGGTATGAGCAGTTCTTC.

The chain joins TRBV11-2 to TRBJ2-3; D not certain. The length of the CDR3 is 14 residues. Germline-derived CDR1 and CDR2 are SGHAT and FQNNGV. V lost 0 bases and J lost 7, with 11 bases in between. The CDR3 region has the DNA TGTGCCAGCAGCTTAGATCCCCAGCGACATACGCAGTATTTT. Its protein product is CASSLDPQRHTQYF.

This rearrangement joins TRBV14 to TRBJ1-1; D not resolved. The CDR3 sequence is 15 residues long. CDR1 and CDR2 (germline): SGHDN, FVKESK. The germline V and J ends were trimmed by 4 bases and 6 bases, with 18 bases remaining between them. As DNA, the CDR3 is TGTGCCAGCAGCCGAACGGACGGGAAGATCGCTGAAGCTTTCTTT. It encodes CASSRTDGKIAEAFF.

The chain joins TRBV2 to TRBJ2-5; D is undetermined. The CDR3 totals 15 residues. The V end lost 10 bases, the J end lost 5 bases, and 23 bases lay between the germline ends. Germline V CDR1 and CDR2: SNHLY, FYNNEI. The CDR3 is CATQRSIEVGETQYF. The CDR3 nucleotides are TGTGCCACCCAAAGAAGTATAGAGGTCGGGGAGACCCAGTACTTC.

The chain is built from TRBV7-2 and TRBJ1-1; D unclear. From germline, CDR1 is SGHTA and CDR2 FQGNSA. The CDR3 is 14 amino acids. With 4 bases removed from V and 5 bases from J, the gap between germline ends came to 14 bases. This chain's CDR3 is CASSSPPVETEAFF. The CDR3 region has the DNA TGTGCCAGCAGCTCCCCGCCCGTCGAGACTGAAGCTTTCTTT.

This clone was picked up one time. The chain joins TRBV11-3 to TRBJ2-2, with a weak D call TRBD1 (6 bases). This CDR3 spans 17 amino acids. In germline, CDR1 is SGHNT, CDR2 YENEEA. Trimming stripped 4 bases from V and 3 bases from J, with 18 bases between. The CDR3 bases are TGTGCCAGCAGCTCCCCCATGGGCAGGGGCGACACCGGGGAGCTGTTTTTT. Translating it yields CASSSPMGRGDTGELFF.

The chain joins TRBV6-5 to TRBJ1-2, with D tentatively TRBD1 (5 bases). Germline V gene sequence: CDR1 MNHEY, CDR2 SVGAGI. Trimming removed 10 bases from V and 2 bases from J, with 11 bases in between. CDR3 length: 12 residues. In nucleotides, the CDR3 is TGTGCCACCAGGGCTCGAAACTATGGCTACACCTTC. It specifies CATRARNYGYTF.

This chain uses TRBV5-5 with TRBJ2-2; a possible D gene is TRBD2 (6 bases). The CDR3 length is 14 residues. Germline-derived CDR1 and CDR2 are SGHKS and YYEKEE (reference sequence). V lost 5 bases and J 6 bases, leaving 14 bases between the germline ends. CDR3 amino acids: CASSISGGAGELFF. In DNA, the CDR3 is TGTGCCAGCAGTATCTCCGGGGGAGCCGGGGAGCTGTTTTTT.